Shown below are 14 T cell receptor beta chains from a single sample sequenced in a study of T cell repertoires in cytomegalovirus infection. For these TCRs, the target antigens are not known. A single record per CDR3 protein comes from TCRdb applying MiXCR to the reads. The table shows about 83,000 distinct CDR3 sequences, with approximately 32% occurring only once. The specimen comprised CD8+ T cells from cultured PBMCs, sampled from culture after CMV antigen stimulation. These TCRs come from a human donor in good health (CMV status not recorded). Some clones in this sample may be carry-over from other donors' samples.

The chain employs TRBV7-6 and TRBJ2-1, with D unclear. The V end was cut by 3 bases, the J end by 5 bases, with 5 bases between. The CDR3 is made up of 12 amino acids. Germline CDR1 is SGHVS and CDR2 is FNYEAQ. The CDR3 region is CASSFLNNEQFF. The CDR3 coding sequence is TGTGCCAGCAGCTTCCTGAACAATGAGCAGTTCTTC.

The CDR3 region has the DNA TGTGCCACCAGTGGGGCCAACTATAATGAGCAGTTCTTC. Its protein is CATSGANYNEQFF. J is TRBJ2-1 and V is TRBV7-9; possibly TRBD1 for D (5 bases). The CDR3 runs to 13 residues. V lost 10 bases and J lost 7, with 17 bases in between. The germline V gene has CDR1 SEHNR and CDR2 FQNEAQ (reference sequence).

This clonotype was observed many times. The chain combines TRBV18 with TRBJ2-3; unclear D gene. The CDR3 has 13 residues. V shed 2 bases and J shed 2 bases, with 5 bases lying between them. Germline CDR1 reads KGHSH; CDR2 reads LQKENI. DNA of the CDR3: TGTGCCAGCTCACCAGGGTACACAGATACGCAGTATTTT. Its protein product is CASSPGYTDTQYF.

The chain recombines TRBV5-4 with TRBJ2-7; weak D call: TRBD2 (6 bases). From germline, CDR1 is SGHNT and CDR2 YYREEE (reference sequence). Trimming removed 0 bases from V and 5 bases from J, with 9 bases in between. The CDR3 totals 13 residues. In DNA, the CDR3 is TGTGCCAGCAGCTTGGGACTAGACAACGAGCAGTACTTC. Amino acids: CASSLGLDNEQYF.

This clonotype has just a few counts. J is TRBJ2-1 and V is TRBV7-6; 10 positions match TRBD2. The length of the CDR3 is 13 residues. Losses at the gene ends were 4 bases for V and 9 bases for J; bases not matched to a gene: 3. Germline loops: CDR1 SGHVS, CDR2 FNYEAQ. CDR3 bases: TGTGCCAGCAGCTCGGGACTAGCGTCTGAGCAGTTCTTC. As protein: CASSSGLASEQFF. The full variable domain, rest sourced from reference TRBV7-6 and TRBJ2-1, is GAGVSQSPRYKVTKRGQDVALRCDPISGHVSLYWYRQALGQGPEFLTYFNYEAQQDKSGLPNDRFSAERPEGSISTLTIQRTEQRDSAMYRCASSSGLASEQFFGPGTRLTVL.

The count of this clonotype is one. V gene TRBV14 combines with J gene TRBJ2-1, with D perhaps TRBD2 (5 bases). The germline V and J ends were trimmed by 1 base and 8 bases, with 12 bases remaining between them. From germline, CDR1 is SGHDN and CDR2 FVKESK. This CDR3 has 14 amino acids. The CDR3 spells CASSQVSAGDEQFF. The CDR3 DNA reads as TGTGCCAGCAGCCAAGTTTCCGCCGGGGATGAGCAGTTCTTC.

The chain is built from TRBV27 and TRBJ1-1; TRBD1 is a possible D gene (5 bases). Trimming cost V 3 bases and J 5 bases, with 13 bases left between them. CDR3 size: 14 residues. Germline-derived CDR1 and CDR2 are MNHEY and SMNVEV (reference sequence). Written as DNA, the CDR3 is TGTGCCAGCAGTTTCCTGACAGAGGAAACTGAAGCTTTCTTT. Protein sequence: CASSFLTEETEAFF.

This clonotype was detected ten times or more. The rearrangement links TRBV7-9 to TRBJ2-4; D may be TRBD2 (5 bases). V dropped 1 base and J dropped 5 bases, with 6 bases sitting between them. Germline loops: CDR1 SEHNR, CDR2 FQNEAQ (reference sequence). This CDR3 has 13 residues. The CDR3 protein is CASSLVRENIQYF. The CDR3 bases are TGTGCCAGCAGCTTAGTGAGGGAAAACATTCAGTACTTC.

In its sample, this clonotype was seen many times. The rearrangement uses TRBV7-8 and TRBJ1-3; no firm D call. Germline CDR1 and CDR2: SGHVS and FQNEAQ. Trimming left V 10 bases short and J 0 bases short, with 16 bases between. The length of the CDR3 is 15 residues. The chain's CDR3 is CATAPAPGSGNTIYF. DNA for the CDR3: TGTGCCACCGCGCCCGCTCCGGGCTCTGGAAACACCATATATTTT.

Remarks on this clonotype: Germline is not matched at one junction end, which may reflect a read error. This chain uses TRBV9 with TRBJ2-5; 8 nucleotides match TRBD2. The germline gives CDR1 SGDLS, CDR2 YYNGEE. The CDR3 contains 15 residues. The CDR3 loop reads CASSWSGGHQETRYF. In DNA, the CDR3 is TGTGCCAGCAGCTGGAGCGGGGGCCACCAAGAGACCCGGTACTTC.

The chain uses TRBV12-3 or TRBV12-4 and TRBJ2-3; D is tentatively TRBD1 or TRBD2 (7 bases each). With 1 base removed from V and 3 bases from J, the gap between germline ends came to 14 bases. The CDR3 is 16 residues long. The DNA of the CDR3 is TGTGCCAGCAGTTTAGGCCAGGGGGGGTTGACAGATACGCAGTATTTT. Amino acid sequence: CASSLGQGGLTDTQYF.

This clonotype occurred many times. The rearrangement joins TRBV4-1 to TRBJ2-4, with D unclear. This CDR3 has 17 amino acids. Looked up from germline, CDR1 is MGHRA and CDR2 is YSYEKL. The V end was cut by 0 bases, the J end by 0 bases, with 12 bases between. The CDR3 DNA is TGCGCCAGCAGCCAAGATAGTGACTCGCTAGCCAAAAACATTCAGTACTTC. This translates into CASSQDSDSLAKNIQYF.

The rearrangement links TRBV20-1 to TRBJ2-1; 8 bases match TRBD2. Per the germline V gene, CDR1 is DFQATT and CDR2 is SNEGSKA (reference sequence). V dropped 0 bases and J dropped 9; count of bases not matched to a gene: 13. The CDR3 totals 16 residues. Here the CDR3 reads CSARDLLAALVPEQFF. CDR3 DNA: TGCAGTGCTAGAGATTTACTAGCGGCTTTGGTTCCTGAGCAGTTCTTC.

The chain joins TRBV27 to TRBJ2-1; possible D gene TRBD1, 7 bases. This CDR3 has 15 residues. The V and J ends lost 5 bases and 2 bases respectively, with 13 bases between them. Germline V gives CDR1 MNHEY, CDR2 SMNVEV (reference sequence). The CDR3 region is CASSRGGGTYNEQFF. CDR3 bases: TGTGCCAGCAGTCGCGGAGGGGGCACCTACAATGAGCAGTTCTTC.